This TCR beta chain was sequenced during a study of T-cell memory formation after mild COVID-19. This clonotype has only a few counts. Its antigen is not known. UMIs and sample barcodes were carried by the TCR alpha and TCR beta cDNA libraries that 5'RACE produced using constant-segment primers. Via MiXCR, TCRdb re-called the 5' RACE reads, giving one row per CDR3 protein. This table has approximately 260,000 distinct CDR3 sequences, around 15% appearing once. The germline V and J ends were trimmed by 2 bases and 7 bases, with 14 bases remaining between them. In germline, CDR1 is LGHDT, CDR2 YNNKEL (reference sequence). The CDR3 has 15 amino acids. Findings of the study overall: Chiefly within CM and EM were the contracting CD4+ clones; CD8+ ones were within EMRA. Clones shrinking from day 15 to 85 showed even CD4/CD8 mixes; later expanders tilted CD4+.

This chain joins TRBV3-1 and TRBJ2-2, with unresolved D. This clonotype originated in a man between 18 and 29 years old who had mild COVID-19 (a few samples of this study predate the infection). Cell type and time point are not known. Sequences were obtained from PBMCs or a T cell subset sorted from them (not recorded which). CDR3 sequence (DNA): TGTGCCAGCAGCCAATTGGGTGGAGTTAACGGGGAGCTGTTTTTT. Translation: CASSQLGGVNGELFF. Variable domain in full (rest from reference TRBV3-1 and TRBJ2-2): DTAVSQTPKYLVTQMGNDKSIKCEQNLGHDTMYWYKQDSKKFLKIMFSYNNKELIINETVPNRFSPKSPDKAHLNLHINSLELGDSAVYFCASSQLGGVNGELFFGEGSRLTVL.